The rows below give T cell receptor beta chains drawn from one sample of a study of T cell responses to AZD1222 COVID-19 vaccine. The protocol was immunoSEQ multiplex PCR, while the TCRdb copy is restricted to in-frame clones and leaves out a portion. In the table there are 84,000 or so clones, roughly 88% of which are singletons. Sequenced here: peripheral blood, sampled on day 0 of MenACWY control vaccination. The receptor set was obtained from an adult in good health. The CDR3 runs from the conserved cysteine through the conserved F or W. D genes are given only for firm matches. Clone size appears in some rows only: once, few, many, or a class for an expanded clone.

abundance	v_gene	len	j_gene	d_gene	CDR3nt	CDR3aa
NA	TRBV6-5	15	TRBJ2-5	TRBD1	TGTGCCAGCAGTCAGATGGACAGGGGGCGAGAGACCCAGTACTTC	CASSQMDRGRETQYF
once	TRBV12-3/TRBV12-4	13	TRBJ2-1	NA	TGTGCCAGCAGTCCGCTTGAGGGGCATGAGCAGTTCTTC	CASSPLEGHEQFF
NA	TRBV5-1	13	TRBJ1-6	NA	TGCGCCAGCAGCTTGGGAGATAATTCACCCCTCCACTTT	CASSLGDNSPLHF
NA	TRBV11-3	18	TRBJ2-1	TRBD2	TGTGCCAGCAGTTCTTCCGGGACTAGCGGGGGGCCAGACAATGAGCAGTTCTTC	CASSSSGTSGGPDNEQFF
NA	TRBV11-3	13	TRBJ1-2	TRBD1	TGTGCCAGCAGCATCCAGGGGGCTGGTGGCTACACCTTC	CASSIQGAGGYTF
NA	TRBV10-3	16	TRBJ1-1	TRBD1	TGTGCCATCAGTGAGCGGACAGGGCGTGGAAACACTGAAGCTTTCTTT	CAISERTGRGNTEAFF
NA	TRBV30	15	TRBJ1-1	TRBD1	TGTGCCTGGAGTGCCAGGGGGCGCGGGCAGGCTGAAGCTTTCTTT	CAWSARGRGQAEAFF
NA	TRBV5-5	12	TRBJ2-7	NA	TGTGCCAGCAGCCCGAGCTCCTACGAGCAGTACTTC	CASSPSSYEQYF
NA	TRBV6-5	15	TRBJ1-5	TRBD1	TGTGCCAGCAGCCGGGACAGGGAGAACAATCAGCCCCAGCATTTT	CASSRDRENNQPQHF
few	TRBV30	13	TRBJ2-5	TRBD2	TGTGCCTGGGGAGGACCGCGGGGGGAGACCCAGTACTTC	CAWGGPRGETQYF
NA	TRBV6-6	15	TRBJ2-1	TRBD2	TGTGCCAGCAGTTACTCTAGCGGGGGGCGCAATGAGCAGTTCTTC	CASSYSSGGRNEQFF
NA	TRBV7-2	14	TRBJ1-2	NA	TGTGCCAGCAGCCTTCCCGGGATTAACTATGGCTACACCTTC	CASSLPGINYGYTF
NA	TRBV9	14	TRBJ1-1	NA	TGTGCCAGCACCATAGGGATGTTGAACACTGAAGCTTTCTTT	CASTIGMLNTEAFF
NA	TRBV5-1	14	TRBJ1-1	NA	TGCGCCAGCAGCTTGGAGCTGGGGTGGGCTGAAGCTTTCTTT	CASSLELGWAEAFF
once	TRBV10-3	14	TRBJ1-3	NA	TGTGCCAGCCCGGGGGGGTGGAGAGGAAACACCATATATTTT	CASPGGWRGNTIYF
once	TRBV9	16	TRBJ1-2	NA	TGTGCCAGCAGCCCCCAAGTAGGTGCAATCTCCTATGGCTACACCTTC	CASSPQVGAISYGYTF
NA	TRBV5-1	14	TRBJ1-2	TRBD1	TGCGCCAGCAGCTTGGGCGACAGGGCTTATGGCTACACCTTC	CASSLGDRAYGYTF
once	TRBV6-5	15	TRBJ1-6	TRBD1	TGTGCCAGCAGCCTATCGACAGGGAGGAATTCACCCCTCCACTTT	CASSLSTGRNSPLHF
NA	TRBV7-3	15	TRBJ2-3	TRBD2	TGTGCCAGCAGCTTTAGCGGGGGGGAGGCAGATACGCAGTATTTT	CASSFSGGEADTQYF
once	TRBV30	12	TRBJ1-2	NA	TGTGCCTGGAGCCAGGGGTCCTATGGCTACACCTTC	CAWSQGSYGYTF
NA	TRBV9	15	TRBJ2-5	TRBD1	TGTGCCAGCAGCAAGGAGGACAGGCCAGGGGAGACCCAGTACTTC	CASSKEDRPGETQYF
NA	TRBV27	15	TRBJ1-5	NA	TGTGCCAGCCGCCTATGGGCGAGTAGCAATCAGCCCCAGCATTTT	CASRLWASSNQPQHF
once	TRBV20-1	14	TRBJ2-5	TRBD1	TGCAGTGCTAGTAGAACAGGGGGGACGGAGACCCAGTACTTC	CSASRTGGTETQYF
NA	TRBV2	17	TRBJ2-1	TRBD2	TGTGCCAGCAGTGAGCTTAGCGGGGGAACTAAGTACAATGAGCAGTTCTTC	CASSELSGGTKYNEQFF
NA	TRBV7-9	21	TRBJ1-3	NA	TGTGCCAGCAGCACCGAGGCTGTTAGCAGGCCAGGACAGAAGACTGGAAACACCATATATTTT	CASSTEAVSRPGQKTGNTIYF